The 21 T cell receptor beta chains in this list originate from one sample, sequenced in a study of CD8+ T cells in alopecia areata. In each case, RNA was isolated and then reverse transcribed into cDNA as the sequencing template. Profiling relied on immunoSEQ multiplex PCR, and the TCRdb table lists in-frame clones only, not all of them. The sample contains around 60,000 clones, around 47% of which appear only once. The sequenced sample consisted of NKG2D-low CD8+ T cells sorted from blood. Receptors were obtained from a human donor with alopecia areata.

This clone was counted only a few times. The chain is built from TRBV28 and TRBJ1-1, with 7 nucleotides matching TRBD1. The CDR3 contains 14 residues. J gave up 11 bases and V 3 bases, and 12 bases lay outside the gene matches. Germline CDR1 and CDR2: MDHEN and SYDVKM. The CDR3 reads CASSFGPKTGFAFF. CDR3 nucleotides: TGTGCCAGCAGTTTCGGACCAAAGACAGGGTTTGCTTTCTTT.

The chain carries TRBV27 and TRBJ1-5; 9 positions match TRBD1. After removal of 4 bases from V and 6 bases from J, the junction contained 1 base not matched to a gene. Germline-derived CDR1 and CDR2 are MNHEY and SMNVEV (reference sequence). The CDR3 is made up of 13 amino acids. The CDR3, as DNA: TGTGCCAGCAGTTGGACAGGGGTTCAGCCCCAGCATTTT. This encodes CASSWTGVQPQHF.

This clone showed up just a few times. The V and J genes are TRBV29-1 and TRBJ2-1; TRBD2 matches 7 bases. This CDR3 region has 13 residues. The ends lost 7 bases at V and 2 bases at J; junction bases unmatched: 5. The germline V gene encodes CDR1 SQVTM and CDR2 ANQGSEA. This CDR3 is CSAEGGTYNEQFF. As DNA, the CDR3 is TGCAGCGCCGAGGGAGGGACCTACAATGAGCAGTTCTTC.

The rearrangement links TRBV2 to TRBJ2-1; 8 nucleotides match TRBD2. Trimming removed 1 base from V and 5 bases from J; junction bases left unmatched: 4. Germline CDR1 and CDR2: SNHLY and FYNNEI. This CDR3 contains 15 residues. CDR3 nucleotide sequence: TGTGCCAGCAGTGAAGAAGCGGGGGTCAACAATGAGCAGTTCTTC. Translated: CASSEEAGVNNEQFF.

The V call is TRBV28, the J call TRBJ2-5; tentative D call: TRBD1 (6 bases). The V gene's germline CDR1 is MDHEN and CDR2 SYDVKM. The CDR3 extends over 16 amino acids. Trimming stripped 6 bases from V and 2 bases from J, with 19 bases between. The CDR3 DNA is TGTGCCAGCAGCCCGGGTCAGGGGAGAGGGCAAGAGACCCAGTACTTC. Protein sequence: CASSPGQGRGQETQYF.

The rearrangement links TRBV7-2 to TRBJ2-1; possibly TRBD1 for D (5 bases). The germline V and J ends were trimmed by 4 bases and 3 bases, with 10 bases remaining between them. In germline, CDR1 is SGHTA, CDR2 FQGNSA. The CDR3 runs 14 residues. DNA for the CDR3: TGTGCCAGCAGCTCGAGTGACAGCTACAATGAGCAGTTCTTC. Protein sequence: CASSSSDSYNEQFF.

This clone was counted only a few times. This rearrangement joins TRBV29-1 to TRBJ2-1; 9 bases line up with TRBD1. J gave up 3 bases and V 6 bases, and 6 bases lay outside the gene matches. The CDR3 consists of 14 residues. The germline V gene has CDR1 SQVTM and CDR2 ANQGSEA. In nucleotides, the CDR3 is TGCAGCGTCTCCGGGACAGGGAACTACAATGAGCAGTTCTTC. Residues: CSVSGTGNYNEQFF.

This clone showed up just a few times. The chain has TRBV29-1 and TRBJ1-2, with D possibly TRBD1 on 5 matching bases. V was cut by 0 bases and J by 12 bases, with 11 bases left in between. The germline CDR1 and CDR2 sequences are SQVTM and ANQGSEA. The CDR3 extends over 11 amino acids. CDR3 loop: CSVEERQGNTF. CDR3 coding DNA: TGCAGCGTTGAAGAAAGGCAGGGAAACACCTTC.

This clone was seen once. This rearrangement joins TRBV29-1 to TRBJ2-7, with D maybe TRBD1 (5 bases). The V end lost 1 base, the J end lost 3 bases, and 10 bases lay between the germline ends. Germline V lookup: CDR1 SQVTM, CDR2 ANQGSEA. The CDR3 contains 13 residues. The CDR3 is CSVEVLDNYEQYF. DNA for the CDR3: TGCAGCGTTGAAGTACTGGACAACTACGAGCAGTACTTC.

The rearrangement uses TRBV7-3 and TRBJ2-1, with TRBD2 matching 9 bases. Looked up from germline, CDR1 is SGHTA and CDR2 is FQGTGA. The CDR3 has 15 amino acids. The V gene end was trimmed by 5 bases and the J gene end by 6 bases; junction bases not matched to a gene: 8. DNA for the CDR3: TGTGCCAGCAGCGTAGGACTAGCGAGCTCCAATGAGCAGTTCTTC. Protein sequence: CASSVGLASSNEQFF.

V gene TRBV28 combines with J gene TRBJ2-1, with 8 bases lining up with TRBD1. CDR3 size: 14 residues. V lost 6 bases to trimming and J lost 8 bases; unmatched junction nucleotides: 9. Germline CDR1 MDHEN, CDR2 SYDVKM. The CDR3 bases are TGTGCCAGCAGGGACAGGGATTTCCCCGATGAGCAGTTCTTC. This sequence encodes CASRDRDFPDEQFF.

This clone was observed a few times. The rearrangement joins TRBV19 to TRBJ1-5, with 10 bases matching TRBD1. The CDR3 length is 15 residues. J was trimmed by 5 bases and V by 5 bases; bases with no gene match: 6. From germline, CDR1 is LNHDA and CDR2 SQIVND (reference sequence). For the CDR3, the DNA is TGTGCCAGTAGTTTTGGACAGGGGGTATATCAGCCCCAGCATTTT. It translates to CASSFGQGVYQPQHF.

The J gene is TRBJ2-3, the V gene TRBV4-3, with TRBD2 identical over 10 bases. V shed 2 bases and J 11 bases; nucleotides not matched to a gene: 13. This CDR3 region has 16 residues. CDR1 and CDR2 from the germline V gene are LGHNA and YSLEER. The CDR3 region is CASSQTLAGAEEEQYF. The CDR3 DNA sequence: TGCGCCAGCAGCCAAACTCTAGCGGGAGCAGAGGAAGAGCAGTATTTT.

The chain uses TRBV11-2 and TRBJ2-3; TRBD2 matches 7 bases. This CDR3 is built from 17 residues. Germline-derived CDR1 and CDR2 are SGHAT and FQNNGV. J lost 2 bases, V lost 2 bases, and 10 bases had no gene match. The CDR3 reads CASSLSSSGALTDTQYF. CDR3 bases: TGTGCCAGCAGCTTATCCTCCAGCGGGGCCCTCACAGATACGCAGTATTTT.

This clone was seen more than once but under ten times. The chain uses TRBV25-1 and TRBJ2-3; D gene uncertain. Trimming stripped 7 bases from V and 4 bases from J, with 3 bases between. The CDR3 has 10 amino acids. CDR1 MGHDK and CDR2 SYGVNS come from the germline V gene. The CDR3 is CASISDTQYF. Written as DNA, the CDR3 is TGTGCCAGCATATCAGATACGCAGTATTTT.

This clone occurred a few times. The rearrangement joins TRBV28 to TRBJ2-7; D gene uncertain. The V end was cut by 6 bases, the J end by 5 bases, with 11 bases between. Germline CDR1 and CDR2: MDHEN and SYDVKM. The CDR3 length is 12 residues. This CDR3 reads CASSLRSHEQYF. The CDR3 DNA follows: TGTGCCAGCAGCCTCAGGAGCCACGAGCAGTACTTC.

The chain has TRBV7-9 and TRBJ2-3; tentatively, D is TRBD2 (6 bases). With 7 bases removed from V and 1 base from J, the gap between germline ends came to 12 bases. The CDR3 sequence is 14 residues long. CDR1 SEHNR and CDR2 FQNEAQ come from the germline V gene (reference sequence). DNA of the CDR3: TGTGCCAGCACGGTGGGCGGGGGCACAGATACGCAGTATTTT. This encodes CASTVGGGTDTQYF. Drawing the rest from reference TRBV7-9 and TRBJ2-3, the complete variable domain is DTGVSQNPRHKITKRGQNVTFRCDPISEHNRLYWYRQTLGQGPEFLTYFQNEAQLEKSRLLSDRFSAERPKGSFSTLEIQRTEQGDSAMYLCASTVGGGTDTQYFGPGTRLTVL.

This clone was observed a single time. V is TRBV6-4 and J is TRBJ1-5; D is uncertain. Germline CDR1 reads MRHNA; CDR2 reads SNTAGT. V shed 6 bases and J shed 6 bases, with 18 bases lying between them. CDR3 length: 15 residues. CDR3 in amino acids: CASSPSGDSGQPQHF. In DNA, the CDR3 is TGTGCCAGCAGCCCGAGCGGGGATTCAGGTCAGCCCCAGCATTTT.

This clone was seen a few times. V gene TRBV7-2 combines with J gene TRBJ2-1; 10 bases align to TRBD1. The CDR3 has 16 amino acids. V was pared by 5 bases and J by 4 bases, with 8 bases of the junction left unmatched. The germline V gene has CDR1 SGHTA and CDR2 FQGNSA. CDR3 coding DNA: TGTGCCAGCAGCCCAGCAGGGACAGGGGAATACAATGAGCAGTTCTTC. Translated: CASSPAGTGEYNEQFF.

The rearrangement links TRBV27 to TRBJ2-7; weak D call: TRBD1 (6 bases). Germline lookup yields CDR1 MNHEY and CDR2 SMNVEV (reference sequence). V was pared by 5 bases and J by 5 bases, with 19 bases between. The length of the CDR3 is 15 residues. The CDR3 reads CASSPQGRAYDEQYF. CDR3 nucleotides: TGTGCCAGCAGTCCCCAGGGGCGGGCCTACGACGAGCAGTACTTC.

This sequence joins TRBV2 and TRBJ2-7; D perhaps matches TRBD1 (5 bases). Germline CDR1 reads SNHLY; CDR2 reads FYNNEI. The CDR3 is 15 residues long. Between the trimmed V and J ends, which lost 0 bases and 2 bases, there was a span of 11 bases. CDR3 protein: CASSEAQGATYEQYF. Written as DNA, the CDR3 is TGTGCCAGCAGTGAAGCCCAGGGTGCTACCTACGAGCAGTACTTC.